These 16 T cell receptor beta chains were all obtained from the same sample, sequenced in a study of blood T cell repertoires in COVID-19. Here immunoSEQ multiplex PCR was the method, and the copy in TCRdb shows in-frame clones only, minus some. The sample includes about 180,000 clones, 82% of them seen just once. The sequencing sample was made of peripheral blood. The receptors stem from a woman between 65 and 79 years old with acute or convalescent COVID-19.

V gene TRBV6-6 combines with J gene TRBJ2-7; possible D gene TRBD2, 7 bases. This CDR3 comprises 16 residues. Germline assignment: CDR1 MNHNY and CDR2 SVGAGI (reference sequence). V lost 6 bases to trimming and J lost 3 bases, with 21 bases between them. CDR3 nucleotide sequence: TGTGCCAGCAGGTCACAACAGGGTCTAGCGGACTACGAGCAGTACTTC. Protein: CASRSQQGLADYEQYF.

This sequence joins TRBV18 and TRBJ2-2; TRBD2 might be the D (6 bases). Trimming removed 3 bases from V and 4 bases from J, with 15 bases in between. This CDR3 has 16 residues. Per germline, CDR1 KGHSH and CDR2 LQKENI. The CDR3 coding sequence is TGTGCCAGCTCACCTGGACGGGGGTCGCGCACCGGGGAGCTGTTTTTT. It codes for CASSPGRGSRTGELFF.

The genes are TRBV27 and TRBJ1-2; D not certain. Germline V gives CDR1 MNHEY, CDR2 SMNVEV (reference sequence). This CDR3 region has 13 residues. Trimming cost V 0 bases and J 4 bases, with 6 bases left between them. This chain's CDR3 is CASSLSTAYGYTF. CDR3 DNA sequence: TGTGCCAGCAGTTTATCAACAGCCTATGGCTACACCTTC.

This clone was counted once. The chain has TRBV9 and TRBJ2-1; 11 nucleotides agree with TRBD2. Per germline, CDR1 SGDLS and CDR2 YYNGEE. The CDR3 contains 15 residues. Losses at the gene ends were 3 bases for V and 8 bases for J; bases not matched to a gene: 7. This chain's CDR3 is CASSAQLAGVDEQFF. As DNA, the CDR3 is TGTGCCAGCAGCGCACAACTAGCGGGAGTGGATGAGCAGTTCTTC.

The chain couples TRBV29-1 to TRBJ2-1; unclear D gene. Between the trimmed V and J ends, which lost 8 bases and 5 bases, there was a span of 13 bases. Germline loops: CDR1 SQVTM, CDR2 ANQGSEA. The CDR3 length is 12 residues. CDR3 loop: CSFAQDNNEQFF. The CDR3 region has the DNA TGCAGCTTCGCCCAAGACAACAATGAGCAGTTCTTC.

The chain employs TRBV6-2 or TRBV6-3 and TRBJ2-2; 14 bases line up with TRBD2. The CDR3 has 18 residues. After removal of 5 bases from V and 3 bases from J, the junction contained 8 bases not matched to a gene. Germline CDR1 is MNHEY and CDR2 is SVGEGT. The CDR3 nucleotides are TGTGCCAGCAGTAGATGGACTAGCGGGGGGACCTACACCGGGGAGCTGTTTTTT. Amino acid sequence: CASSRWTSGGTYTGELFF.

The rearrangement links TRBV28 to TRBJ2-3; the D is unclear. Trimming cost V 6 bases and J 6 bases, with 25 bases left between them. The CDR3 contains 17 residues. The germline gives CDR1 MDHEN, CDR2 SYDVKM. CDR3 residues: CASRYPLGSSREDTQYF. The CDR3, as DNA: TGTGCCAGCAGATACCCCTTGGGTAGCTCCCGCGAGGATACGCAGTATTTT.

The chain employs TRBV23-1 and TRBJ1-2; 9 bases match TRBD1. TRBV23-1 is flagged as an ORF with uncertain function. This CDR3 is built from 17 residues. V lost 3 bases and J lost 13; bases outside the gene matches: 21. CDR3: CASSHDENRDRDINCTF. In DNA form, the CDR3 reads TGCGCCAGCAGTCACGACGAGAACCGGGACAGGGACATCAATTGCACCTTC.

The count of this clone is one. The chain is built from TRBV30 and TRBJ1-2; a weak D match, TRBD1 (6 bases). Germline CDR1 is GTSNPN and CDR2 is SVGIG (reference sequence). This CDR3 spans 14 amino acids. V gave up 8 bases and J gave up 5 bases, with 21 bases separating them. CDR3 loop: CAVSSGGLGYGYTF. DNA of the CDR3: TGTGCCGTATCGTCCGGGGGGCTGGGGTATGGCTACACCTTC. The entire variable domain, with the rest obtained from reference TRBV30 and TRBJ1-2, is as follows: SQTIHQWPATLVQPVGSPLSLECTVEGTSNPNLYWYRQAAGRGLQLLFYSVGIGQISSEVPQNLSASRPQDRQFILSSKKLLLSDSGFYLCAVSSGGLGYGYTFGSGTRLTVV.

The CDR3 reads CASSLVGQGAITEAFF. The CDR3 DNA is TGTGCCAGCAGCTTGGTTGGACAGGGGGCGATAACTGAAGCTTTCTTT. The V gene is TRBV5-8, the J gene TRBJ1-1, with 11 bases fitting TRBD1. The CDR3 loop spans 16 amino acids. V was clipped by 0 bases and J by 5 bases; unmatched bases: 6. Germline V gene data show CDR1 as SGHTS and CDR2 as YDEGEE.

The rearrangement links TRBV28 to TRBJ1-6; D is perhaps TRBD1 (5 bases). The CDR3 has 15 amino acids. The germline CDR1 and CDR2 sequences are MDHEN and SYDVKM. The ends were cut back, 6 bases at V and 4 bases at J, with 13 bases in the middle. Here the CDR3 reads CASRVQGTYNSPLHF. In DNA form, the CDR3 reads TGTGCCAGCAGAGTCCAGGGAACTTATAATTCACCCCTCCACTTT.

This clone was counted between two and nine times. The chain combines TRBV6-4 with TRBJ2-2; 7 nucleotides align to TRBD2. The junction had 8 bases not matched to a gene; V was cut back by 4 bases and J by 3 bases. The CDR3 contains 16 residues. Germline V gene sequence: CDR1 MRHNA, CDR2 SNTAGT. The CDR3 region is CASSAAGLGHTGELFF. DNA of the CDR3: TGTGCCAGCAGTGCGGCCGGACTAGGGCACACCGGGGAGCTGTTTTTT.

The chain carries TRBV6-5 and TRBJ2-7, with D possibly TRBD1 on 6 matching bases. Germline lookup yields CDR1 MNHEY and CDR2 SVGAGI. The CDR3 has 15 amino acids. Trimming shortened V by 6 bases and J by 4 bases, and 19 bases separated the two germline ends. The CDR3 DNA reads as TGTGCCAGCAGCTCGCAGGACAGTTCCCTTTACGAGCAGTACTTC. Translating it yields CASSSQDSSLYEQYF.

CDR3 nucleotides: TGTGCCAGCAGCGAAGGTTATAGCGGGAGTAGGCAGCAGTACTTC. Amino acids: CASSEGYSGSRQQYF. The chain joins TRBV7-9 to TRBJ2-7; 9 bases are a match to TRBD2. The germline V gene has CDR1 SEHNR and CDR2 FQNEAQ (reference sequence). J lost 8 bases, V lost 5 bases, and 13 bases had no gene match. The CDR3 contains 15 residues.

This clone was counted a few times. The CDR3 DNA reads as TGTGCCATCAGTGACGACAGGGGTGTATATACGCAGTATTTT. Its translation is CAISDDRGVYTQYF. The chain combines TRBV10-3 with TRBJ2-3; TRBD1 aligns across 8 bases. CDR1 and CDR2 (germline): ENHRY, SYGVKD. V lost 3 bases to trimming and J lost 7 bases; unmatched junction nucleotides: 6. The CDR3 contains 14 residues.

This chain connects TRBV19 to TRBJ1-5, with TRBD1 matching 7 bases. This CDR3 comprises 13 residues. From germline, CDR1 is LNHDA and CDR2 SQIVND (reference sequence). J gave up 3 bases and V 10 bases, and 6 bases lay outside the gene matches. CDR3 DNA sequence: TGTGCCACAGGAGGGACAGTCAATCAGCCCCAGCATTTT. Translated: CATGGTVNQPQHF.